Included here is one TCR beta chain sequence, with context. Data came from immunoSEQ multiplex PCR; TCRdb stores just in-frame clones and leaves some out. The sample yields 80,000 to 90,000 clones, about 94% seen once. These data come from a study of technical replicates of blood from several donors. Trimming pared 3 bases from V and 8 bases from J, leaving 15 bases between. This CDR3 comprises 14 residues. Germline V gene sequence: CDR1 SGHRS, CDR2 YFSETQ. This chain links TRBV5-1 with TRBJ2-1, with D perhaps TRBD1 (6 bases). The specimen sequenced was T cells isolated from PBMCs. The source is a human donor in good health. The CDR3 sequence: CASSSRTAPDEQFF. The CDR3 DNA sequence: TGCGCCAGCAGCTCACGGACAGCCCCTGATGAGCAGTTCTTC.